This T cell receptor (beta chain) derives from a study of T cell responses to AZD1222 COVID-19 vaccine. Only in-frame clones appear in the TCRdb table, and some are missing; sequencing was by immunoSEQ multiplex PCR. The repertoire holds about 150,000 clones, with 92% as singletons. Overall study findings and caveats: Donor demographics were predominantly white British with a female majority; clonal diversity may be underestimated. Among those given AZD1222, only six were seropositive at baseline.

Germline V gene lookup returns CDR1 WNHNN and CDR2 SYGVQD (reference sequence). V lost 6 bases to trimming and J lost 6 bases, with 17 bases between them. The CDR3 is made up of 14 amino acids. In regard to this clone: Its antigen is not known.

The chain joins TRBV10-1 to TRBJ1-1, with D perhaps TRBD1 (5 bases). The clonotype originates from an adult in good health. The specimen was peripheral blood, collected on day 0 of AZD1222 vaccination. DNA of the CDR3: TGCGCCAGCAGAATTTTCAGGGATTCCGCTGAAGCTTTCTTT. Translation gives CASRIFRDSAEAFF.